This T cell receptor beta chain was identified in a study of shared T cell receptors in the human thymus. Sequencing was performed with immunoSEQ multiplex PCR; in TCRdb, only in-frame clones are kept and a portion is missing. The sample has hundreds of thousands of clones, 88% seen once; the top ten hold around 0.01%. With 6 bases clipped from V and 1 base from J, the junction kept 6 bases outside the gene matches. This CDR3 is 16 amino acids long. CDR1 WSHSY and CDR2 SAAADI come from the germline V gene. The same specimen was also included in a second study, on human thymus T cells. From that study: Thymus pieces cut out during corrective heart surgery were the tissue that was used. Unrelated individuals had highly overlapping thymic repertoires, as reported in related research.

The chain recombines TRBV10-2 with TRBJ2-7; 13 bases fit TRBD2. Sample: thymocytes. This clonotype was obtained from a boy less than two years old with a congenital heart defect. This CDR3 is CASRLLAGGESYEQYF. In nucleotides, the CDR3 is TGCGCCAGCAGATTACTAGCGGGAGGGGAGTCCTACGAGCAGTACTTC.